A selection of T cell receptor beta chains follows, all from one sample in a study of human T cells and chemical hapten exposure. A single record per CDR3 protein comes from TCRdb applying MiXCR to the RACE reads. The sample has some 120,000 distinct CDR3 sequences; about 9.4% are singletons. The sample was whole blood. The receptors were sampled from a male donor in good health. Some clones in this sample may be carry-over from other donors' samples. The CDR3 runs from the conserved cysteine through the conserved F or W. A D gene is named only where the DNA matches it firmly. Clone size, where shown, is once, few, many, or a class for clones that have expanded.

d_gene,j_gene,abundance,v_gene,CDR3nt,CDR3aa
TRBD2,TRBJ2-3,.,TRBV7-2,TGTGCCAGCAGCTTAGACTTGACGGTCGCGGGAGGCACAGATACGCAGTATTTT,CASSLDLTVAGGTDTQYF
.,TRBJ2-1,.,TRBV12-5,TGTGCTAGTGGTCCCAACCTAAGTGAGCAGTTCTTC,CASGPNLSEQFF
TRBD1,TRBJ2-2,many,TRBV20-1,TGCAGTGCTAGAGATCCCAGGGGGCAGAGCGGGGAGCTGTTTTTT,CSARDPRGQSGELFF
TRBD2,TRBJ2-5,many,TRBV27,TGTGCCAGCAGTAGGAGGACTAGCGGGAGGAAGTACCAAGAGACCCAGTACTTC,CASSRRTSGRKYQETQYF
.,TRBJ2-7,many,TRBV15,TGTGCCACCAGCAGAGATCTAGACGGAATCTACGAGCAGTACTTC,CATSRDLDGIYEQYF
.,TRBJ1-1,many,TRBV12-5,TGTGCTAGTGGTTTGGCCGTACGGAGTGAAGCTTTCTTT,CASGLAVRSEAFF
TRBD1,TRBJ2-7,.,TRBV5-1,TGCGCCAGCAGCCGAGTCGGGGGGACAGGGAACTACGAGCAGTACTTC,CASSRVGGTGNYEQYF
.,TRBJ2-3,.,TRBV18,TGTGCCAGCTCACCATCACAGGCCACAGATACGCAGTATTTT,CASSPSQATDTQYF
TRBD1,TRBJ2-1,few,TRBV7-2,TGTGCCAGCAGCAAAGGGACAGGGATGGGTGAGCAGTTCTTC,CASSKGTGMGEQFF
TRBD1,TRBJ1-4,many,TRBV18,TGTGCCAGCTCGGGACAGGGGGATGAAAAACTGTTTTTT,CASSGQGDEKLFF
.,TRBJ1-6,once,TRBV25-1,TGTGCCAGCAGGGGTACAGCTGACTCCTATAATTCACCCCCCCACTTT,CASRGTADSYNSPPHF
.,TRBJ2-1,.,TRBV4-1,TGCGCCAGCAGCCAAGAAATTCCCAGCTCCTACAATGAGCAGTTCTTC,CASSQEIPSSYNEQFF
TRBD1,TRBJ1-1,many,TRBV4-2,TGTGCCAGCAGCCAGACAGGGAGTTGGGGCACTGAAGCTTTCTTT,CASSQTGSWGTEAFF
.,TRBJ2-2,.,TRBV3-1,TGTGCCAGCAGCCAAGGGGGGAACACCGGGGAGCTGTTTTTT,CASSQGGNTGELFF
.,TRBJ2-2,.,TRBV2,TGTGCCAGCGTCGTTAGCCTCGCGAACACCGGGGAGCTGTTTTTT,CASVVSLANTGELFF
TRBD1,TRBJ1-2,few,TRBV6-1,TGTGCCAGCAGCCTAACCGGGACAGGGGTTTTTGGCTACACCTTC,CASSLTGTGVFGYTF
TRBD1,TRBJ2-5,few,TRBV20-1,TGCAGTGCTAGCGGAGCAGACAGGGGTGAAGAGACCCAGTACTTC,CSASGADRGEETQYF
.,TRBJ1-5,few,TRBV18,TGTGCCAGCTCACCTCCCTTTGGCAATCAGCCCCAGCATTTT,CASSPPFGNQPQHF
.,TRBJ1-6,.,TRBV2,TGTGCCAGCAGTGAGTGGTCGGCTAATTCACCCCTCCACTTT,CASSEWSANSPLHF
TRBD1,TRBJ1-1,.,TRBV3-1,TGTGCCAGCAGCCAACCCAGGGGGGGGGCTTTCTTT,CASSQPRGGAFF
.,TRBJ2-1,.,TRBV6-2/TRBV6-3,TGTGCCAGCAGTCCAGACCTGTCGCGGAGGGGAAACAATGAGCAGTTCTTC,CASSPDLSRRGNNEQFF
.,TRBJ2-7,.,TRBV12-3/TRBV12-4,TGTGCCAGCAGTTTGAGGCAGGGCGGCTACGAGCAGTACTTC,CASSLRQGGYEQYF
TRBD1,TRBJ1-1,few,TRBV4-1,TGCGCCAGCAGCCAGGACGACAGGGGAAACACTGAAGCTTTCTTT,CASSQDDRGNTEAFF
TRBD2,TRBJ2-1,few,TRBV29-1,TGCAGCGTTGGCTTAGCGGGGGGGCACGGGAATGAGCAGTTCTTC,CSVGLAGGHGNEQFF
TRBD2,TRBJ2-2,.,TRBV6-1,TGTGCCAGTCGGTGGGGACTAGCAAACACCGGGGAGCTGTTTTTT,CASRWGLANTGELFF
.,TRBJ1-2,.,TRBV5-1,TGCGCCAGCAGCCCCCCTGGAATTGATGGCTACACCTTC,CASSPPGIDGYTF
TRBD1,TRBJ1-1,.,TRBV2,TGTGCCAGCAGTGAACGGACAGGGAGGTCTGAAGCTTTCTTT,CASSERTGRSEAFF
.,TRBJ1-2,few,TRBV7-8,TGTGCCAGCAGCTTATTCCTTACAGGATATGACGGCTACACCTTC,CASSLFLTGYDGYTF
TRBD1,TRBJ1-2,few,TRBV6-1,TGTGCCAGCAGTCGGGACAGGGGCTACTATGGCTACACCTTC,CASSRDRGYYGYTF
TRBD2,TRBJ2-1,few,TRBV18,TGTGCCAGCTCACCGACTAGCGGGAGCCTAACCTACAATGAGCAGTTCTTC,CASSPTSGSLTYNEQFF
.,TRBJ1-1,.,TRBV29-1,TGCAGCGTTGACCAGATGAACACTGAAGCTTTCTTT,CSVDQMNTEAFF
.,TRBJ2-2,few,TRBV5-6,TGTGCCAGCAGCTTGGGCCAGGGGGGGAGCACCGGGGAGCTGTTTTTT,CASSLGQGGSTGELFF
TRBD2,TRBJ2-1,.,TRBV7-9,TGTGCCAGCAGCGTGGGACTAGCCCCAAATGAGCAGTTCTTC,CASSVGLAPNEQFF
.,TRBJ1-1,.,TRBV9,TGTGCCAGCAGCAAAGGGACCCGGAACACTGAAGCTTTCTTT,CASSKGTRNTEAFF
TRBD2,TRBJ2-7,.,TRBV20-1,TGCAGTGCACTTAGACTAGCGGGGGCCCTTAGGAATGAGCAGTACTTC,CSALRLAGALRNEQYF
TRBD1,TRBJ2-6,.,TRBV10-3,TGTGCCATCACCGACCCCGGGACAGGGGGCGACTCTGGGGCCAACGTCCTGACTTTC,CAITDPGTGGDSGANVLTF
.,TRBJ1-4,.,TRBV5-1,TGCCCCAGCAGCTTGGGACTACAGGAAGGTGAAAAACTGTTTTTT,CPSSLGLQEGEKLFF